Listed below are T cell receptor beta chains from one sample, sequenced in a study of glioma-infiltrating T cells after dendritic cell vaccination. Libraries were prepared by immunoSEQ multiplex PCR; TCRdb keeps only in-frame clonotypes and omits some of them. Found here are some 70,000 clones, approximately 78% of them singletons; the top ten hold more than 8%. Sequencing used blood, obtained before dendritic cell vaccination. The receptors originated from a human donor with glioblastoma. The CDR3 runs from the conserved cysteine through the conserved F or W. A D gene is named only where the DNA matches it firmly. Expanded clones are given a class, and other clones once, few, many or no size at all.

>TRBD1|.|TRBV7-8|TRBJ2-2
TGTGCCAGCAGCCAGGACAGGGGCCGAATAAACACCGGGGAGCTGTTTTTT
CASSQDRGRINTGELFF
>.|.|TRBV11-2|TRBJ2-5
TGTGCCAGCAGCTTAGAACGAAGCGAGACCCAGTACTTC
CASSLERSETQYF
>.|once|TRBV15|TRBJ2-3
TGTGCCACCAGCACGAAGGCGGGTGCAGGTTTAGGTACGCAGTATTTT
CATSTKAGAGLGTQYF
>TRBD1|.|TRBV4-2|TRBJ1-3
TGTGCCAGCAGCCAAGTAACAGGGGGGGGAGGAAACACCATATATTTT
CASSQVTGGGGNTIYF
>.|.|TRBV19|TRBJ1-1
TGTGCCAGTTCTTATTCGGGGGAGACTGAAGCTTTCTTT
CASSYSGETEAFF
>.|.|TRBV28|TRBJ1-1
TGTGCCAGCATAGGGCCGGACTACTTCCAAGCTTTCTTT
CASIGPDYFQAFF
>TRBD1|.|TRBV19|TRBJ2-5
TGTGCCAGTAGCGGACAGGGTAGAGAGACCCAGTACTTC
CASSGQGRETQYF
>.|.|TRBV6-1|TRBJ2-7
TGTGCCCACTCAGGGGGGCGAGCCTACGAGCAGTACTTC
CAHSGGRAYEQYF
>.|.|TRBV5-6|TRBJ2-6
TGTGCCAGCAGCTTAGGGGCAGCTCCTTCTGGGGCCAACGTCCTGACTTTC
CASSLGAAPSGANVLTF
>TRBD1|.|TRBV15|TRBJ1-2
TGTGCCACCAGCAGACCTATACCAACAGGGGACTATGGCTACACCTTC
CATSRPIPTGDYGYTF
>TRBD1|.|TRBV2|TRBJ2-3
TGTGCCAGCAGGTACAGGGGAGTGGCGGGCATAAGCACAGATACGCAGTATTTT
CASRYRGVAGISTDTQYF
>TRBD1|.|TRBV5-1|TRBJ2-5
TGCGCCAGCAGCTTGGAGGGGGCGTCCCAAGAGACCCAGTACTTC
CASSLEGASQETQYF
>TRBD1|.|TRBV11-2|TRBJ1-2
TGTGCCAGCAGCTTAGGGACAGGGGCAGGTGGCTACACCTTC
CASSLGTGAGGYTF
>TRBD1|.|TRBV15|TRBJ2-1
TGTGCCACCAGCAACCGACAGGGGGCGAATGAGCAGTTCTTC
CATSNRQGANEQFF
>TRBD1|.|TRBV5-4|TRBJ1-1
TGTGCCAGCAGCCCGGCAGGGACAGGGAAAAACACTGAAGCTTTCTTT
CASSPAGTGKNTEAFF
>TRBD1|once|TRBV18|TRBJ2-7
TGTGCCAGCACTCCGACAGGGGGAGGCGAGCAGTACTTC
CASTPTGGGEQYF
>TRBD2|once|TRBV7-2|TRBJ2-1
TGTGCCAGCAGCCGGGGCGGGGGGGCTATTGAGCAGTTCTTC
CASSRGGGAIEQFF
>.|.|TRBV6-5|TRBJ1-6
TGTGCCAGCAGTCCTGGACTTTGGTATTCACCCCTCCACTTT
CASSPGLWYSPLHF
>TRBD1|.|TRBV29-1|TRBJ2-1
TGCAGCGTTGAAGGGAAGGGACAGCGCCGCTACAATGAGCAGTTCTTC
CSVEGKGQRRYNEQFF
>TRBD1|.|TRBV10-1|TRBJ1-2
TGCGCCAGCAGTCTGGGACAGGGGATTGACTATGGCTACACCTTC
CASSLGQGIDYGYTF
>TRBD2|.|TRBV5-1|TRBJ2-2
TGCGCCAGCAGCGCGGTCACTAGCGGGGGGCGGAACACCGGGGAGCTGTTTTTT
CASSAVTSGGRNTGELFF
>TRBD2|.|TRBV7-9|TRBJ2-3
TGTGCCAGCAGCTTAGGCTGGCGGGGGGATACGCAGTATTTT
CASSLGWRGDTQYF
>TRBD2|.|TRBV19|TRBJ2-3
TGTGCCAGTAGTAGGCTAGCGGGGAACTTGAGAGATACGCAGTATTTT
CASSRLAGNLRDTQYF
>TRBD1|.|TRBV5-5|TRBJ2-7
TGTGCCAGCACCCTCCACGGGACAGGCTCCTACGAGCAGTACTTC
CASTLHGTGSYEQYF
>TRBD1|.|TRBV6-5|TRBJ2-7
TGTGCCAGCAGAGTAGGGACAGTTGGCGCCTACGAGCAGTACTTC
CASRVGTVGAYEQYF
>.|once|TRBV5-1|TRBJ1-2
TGCGCCAGCAGCTTGGGAGGGGGCTATGGCTACACCTTC
CASSLGGGYGYTF
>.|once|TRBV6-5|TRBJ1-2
TGTGCCAGCAGTTACCCGGGTAACTATGGCTACACCTTC
CASSYPGNYGYTF
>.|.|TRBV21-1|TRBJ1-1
TGTGCCAGCAGCAAAGATGGACAGGGGGAAGCTTTCTTT
CASSKDGQGEAFF
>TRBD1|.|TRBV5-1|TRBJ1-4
TGCGCCAGCAGCTCGACAGGGAAAACGACAGGCGAAAAACTGTTTTTT
CASSSTGKTTGEKLFF
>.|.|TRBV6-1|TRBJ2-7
TGTGCCAGCAGTGACAGGGGATACGAGCAGTACTTC
CASSDRGYEQYF
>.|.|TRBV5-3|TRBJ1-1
TGTGCCAGAAGCGTCGTTACAGGGTCTGAAGCTTTCTTT
CARSVVTGSEAFF
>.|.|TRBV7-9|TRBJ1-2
TGTGCCAGCAGCCCAGACAGCAACTATGGCTACACCTTC
CASSPDSNYGYTF
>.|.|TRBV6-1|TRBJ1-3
TGTGCCAGCCAGTATGGAAACACCATATATTTT
CASQYGNTIYF
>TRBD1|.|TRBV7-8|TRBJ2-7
TGTGCCAGCAGCTTAAGGGGGCCTCAGGAGCAGTACTTC
CASSLRGPQEQYF
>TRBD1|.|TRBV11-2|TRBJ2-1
TGTGCCAGCAGCTTAGTTAGAGGGGGCGCGGGTAATGAGCAGTTCTTC
CASSLVRGGAGNEQFF
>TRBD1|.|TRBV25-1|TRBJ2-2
TGTGCCAGCAGCGCCGGGACAGGGGTAAACGGGGAGCTGTTTTTT
CASSAGTGVNGELFF
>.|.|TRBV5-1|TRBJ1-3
TGCGCCAGCAGCAAAGGGGGAACGGGAAACACCATATATTTT
CASSKGGTGNTIYF
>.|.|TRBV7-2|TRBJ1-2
TGTGCCAGCAGCTTAGGGGTGAGGGATGGCTACACCTTC
CASSLGVRDGYTF
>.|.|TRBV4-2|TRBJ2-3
TGTGCCAGCAGCCAAGCCGGGGGAGGAGATACGCAGTATTTT
CASSQAGGGDTQYF
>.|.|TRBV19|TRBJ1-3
TGTGCCAGTAGTGCGGGCTCTGGAAACACCATATATTTT
CASSAGSGNTIYF
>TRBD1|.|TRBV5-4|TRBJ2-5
TGTGCCAGCAGCTCCGCTCTTTCATGGGACAGAAAGACCCAGTACTTC
CASSSALSWDRKTQYF
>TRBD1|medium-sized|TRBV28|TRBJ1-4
TGTGCCAGCAGTCAAAGGACAGGGAGAAATGAAAAACTGTTTTTT
CASSQRTGRNEKLFF
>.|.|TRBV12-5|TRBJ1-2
TGTGCTAGTGGTGTTTGGGGCGCCAGGATGGACTATGGCTACACCTTC
CASGVWGARMDYGYTF
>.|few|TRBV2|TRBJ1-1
TGTGCCAGCATAACATGGACTGAAGCTTTCTTT
CASITWTEAFF
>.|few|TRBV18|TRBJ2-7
TGTGCCAGCTCACCTAGGGGGGGGAACGAGCAGTACTTC
CASSPRGGNEQYF
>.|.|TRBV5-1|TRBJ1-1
TGCGCCAGCAGCTTGGGGAGGGTATGGGGCGCACAAAACACTGAAGCTTTCTTT
CASSLGRVWGAQNTEAFF
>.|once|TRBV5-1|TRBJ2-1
TGCGCCAGCAGCTTCGGACACGGGGGGCAGTTCTTC
CASSFGHGGQFF
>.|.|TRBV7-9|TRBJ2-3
TGTGCCAGCAGCTCCCCCAGCGCAGATACGCAGTATTTT
CASSSPSADTQYF
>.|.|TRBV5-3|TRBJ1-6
TGTGCCATCCCACCGGGGGTTAATTCACCCCTCCACTTT
CAIPPGVNSPLHF
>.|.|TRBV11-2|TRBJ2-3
TGTGCCAGCAGCTTAATGCGGTCCGATACGCAGTATTTT
CASSLMRSDTQYF
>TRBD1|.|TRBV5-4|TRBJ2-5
TGTGCCAGCAGCTTGCCAGGGGGCGTTGAAGAGACCCAGTACTTC
CASSLPGGVEETQYF
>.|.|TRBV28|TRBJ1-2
TGTGCCAGCAGTTTACAGGGCTATGGCTACACCTTC
CASSLQGYGYTF
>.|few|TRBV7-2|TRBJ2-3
TGTGCCAGCAGCCGCATTCGCGGAAACACAGATACGCAGTATTTT
CASSRIRGNTDTQYF
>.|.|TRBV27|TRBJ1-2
TGTGCCAGCAGAAACGGGAGGGGGGGGATCAACTATGGCTACACCTTC
CASRNGRGGINYGYTF
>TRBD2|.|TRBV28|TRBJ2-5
TGTGCCAGCAGGGGGCCGGGGGGAGAGACCCAGTACTTC
CASRGPGGETQYF
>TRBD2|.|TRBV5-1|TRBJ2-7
TGCGCCAGCAGCTTGTTTGCGGGGGGACAAAAAAAGCAGTACTTC
CASSLFAGGQKKQYF
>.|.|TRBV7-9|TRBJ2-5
TGTGCCAGCAGCTTAGGAACCGGGGACTTAGAGACCCAGTACTTC
CASSLGTGDLETQYF